This section outlines one T cell receptor beta chain sequence together with its context. The authors' processing: Counts of nucleated cells, estimated from reference gene primer amplification, were obtained. Clones were read by immunoSEQ multiplex PCR, and TCRdb kept only the in-frame ones, dropping some. The DNA was the basis for D and trimming; V, J and clone size are from that table. The repertoire consists of approximately 250,000 clones, with around 90% occurring once and the leading ten covering about 4%. This record belongs to a study of blood T cell repertoires in COVID-19. As for the study in general: The analysed material was cDNA or gDNA that came from T cells, B-cell-depleted T cells, or PBMCs.

Trimming took 4 bases from V and 6 from J; bases not matched to a gene: 9. Germline values: CDR1 MDHEN, CDR2 SYDVKM. The CDR3 spans 15 residues. Adults between roughly 18 and 100 years of age took part from 24 US areas. The specimen sequenced was PBMCs or T cells enriched from blood (not recorded which). The source is a woman aged 25 to 39 with acute COVID-19. The V and J genes are TRBV28 and TRBJ2-1; 7 bases agree with TRBD2. In nucleotides, the CDR3 is TGTGCCAGCAGTTCCCCCAGCGGGGCCCGCAATGAGCAGTTCTTC. It codes for CASSSPSGARNEQFF.